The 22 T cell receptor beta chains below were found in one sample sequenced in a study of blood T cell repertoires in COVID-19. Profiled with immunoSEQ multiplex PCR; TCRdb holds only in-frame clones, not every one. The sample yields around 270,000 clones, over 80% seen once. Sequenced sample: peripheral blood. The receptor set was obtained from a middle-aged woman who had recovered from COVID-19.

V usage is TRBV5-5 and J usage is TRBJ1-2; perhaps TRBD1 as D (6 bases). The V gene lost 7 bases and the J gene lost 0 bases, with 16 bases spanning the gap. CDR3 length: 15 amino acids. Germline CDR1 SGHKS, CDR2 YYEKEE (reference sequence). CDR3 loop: CASGTTGITNYGYTF. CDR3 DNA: TGTGCCAGCGGAACCACAGGGATCACTAACTATGGCTACACCTTC.

This CDR3 is CASSFGGSYEQYF. The CDR3 DNA reads TGTGCCAGCAGTTTCGGCGGATCCTACGAGCAGTACTTC. This chain joins TRBV12-3 or TRBV12-4 and TRBJ2-7, with D unclear. The CDR3 runs to 13 residues. V lost 3 bases and J lost 1, with 7 bases in between.

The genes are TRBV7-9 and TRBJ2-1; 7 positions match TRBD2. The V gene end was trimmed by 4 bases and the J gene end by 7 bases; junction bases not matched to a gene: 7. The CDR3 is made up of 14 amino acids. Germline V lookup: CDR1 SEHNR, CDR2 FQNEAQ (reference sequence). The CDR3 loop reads CASSWGGLGNEQFF. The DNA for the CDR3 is TGTGCCAGCAGCTGGGGGGGTCTAGGAAATGAGCAGTTCTTC.

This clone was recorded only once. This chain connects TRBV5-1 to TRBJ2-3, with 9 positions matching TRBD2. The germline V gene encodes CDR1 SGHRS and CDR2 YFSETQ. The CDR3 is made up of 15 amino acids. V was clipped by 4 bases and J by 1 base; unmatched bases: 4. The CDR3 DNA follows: TGCGCCAGCAGCGCCAGGACTAGCGGCACAGATACGCAGTATTTT. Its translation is CASSARTSGTDTQYF.

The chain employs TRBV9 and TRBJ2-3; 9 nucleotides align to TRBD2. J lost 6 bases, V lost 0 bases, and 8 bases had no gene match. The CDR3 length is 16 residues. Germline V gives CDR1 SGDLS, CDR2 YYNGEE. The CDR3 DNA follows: TGTGCCAGCAGCGTAGGGACGCGGGGGGGCTCTGATACGCAGTATTTT. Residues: CASSVGTRGGSDTQYF.

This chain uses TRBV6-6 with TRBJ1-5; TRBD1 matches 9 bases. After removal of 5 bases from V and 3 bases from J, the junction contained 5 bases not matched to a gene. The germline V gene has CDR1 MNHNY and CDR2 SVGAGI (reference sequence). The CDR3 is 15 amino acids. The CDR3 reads CASSHRDRANQPQHF. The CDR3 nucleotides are TGTGCCAGCAGTCACCGGGACAGGGCCAATCAGCCCCAGCATTTT.

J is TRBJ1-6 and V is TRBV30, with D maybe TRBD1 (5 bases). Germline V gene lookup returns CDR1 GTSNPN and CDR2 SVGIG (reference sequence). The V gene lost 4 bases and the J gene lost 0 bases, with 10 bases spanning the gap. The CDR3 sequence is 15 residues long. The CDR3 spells CAWNGASSYNSPLHF. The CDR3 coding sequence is TGTGCCTGGAATGGGGCCAGCTCCTATAATTCACCCCTCCACTTT.

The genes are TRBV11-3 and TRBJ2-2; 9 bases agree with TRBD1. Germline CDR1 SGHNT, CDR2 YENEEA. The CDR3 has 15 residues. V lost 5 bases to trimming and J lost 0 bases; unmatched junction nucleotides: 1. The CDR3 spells CASSRTGANTGELFF. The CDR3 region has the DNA TGTGCCAGCAGCCGGACAGGGGCGAACACCGGGGAGCTGTTTTTT.

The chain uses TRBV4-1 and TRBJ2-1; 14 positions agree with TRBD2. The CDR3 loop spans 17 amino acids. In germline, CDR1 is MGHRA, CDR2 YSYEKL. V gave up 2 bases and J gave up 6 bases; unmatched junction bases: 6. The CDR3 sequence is CASSQPSGTSGGNEQFF. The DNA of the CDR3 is TGCGCCAGCAGCCAACCGTCAGGGACTAGCGGGGGCAATGAGCAGTTCTTC.

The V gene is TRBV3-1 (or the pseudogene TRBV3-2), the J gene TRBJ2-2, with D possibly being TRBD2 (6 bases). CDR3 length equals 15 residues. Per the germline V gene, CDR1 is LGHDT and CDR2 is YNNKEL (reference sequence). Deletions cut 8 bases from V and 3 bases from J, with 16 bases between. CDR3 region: CASSPSEGYTGELFF. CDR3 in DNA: TGTGCCAGCTCCCCATCGGAGGGATACACCGGGGAGCTGTTTTTT.

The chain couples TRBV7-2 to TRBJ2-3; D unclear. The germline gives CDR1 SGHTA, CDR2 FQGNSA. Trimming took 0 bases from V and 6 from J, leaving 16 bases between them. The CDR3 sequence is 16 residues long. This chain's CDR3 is CASSLAHGDPRDTQYF. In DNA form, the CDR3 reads TGTGCCAGCAGCTTAGCCCATGGCGACCCGAGGGATACGCAGTATTTT.

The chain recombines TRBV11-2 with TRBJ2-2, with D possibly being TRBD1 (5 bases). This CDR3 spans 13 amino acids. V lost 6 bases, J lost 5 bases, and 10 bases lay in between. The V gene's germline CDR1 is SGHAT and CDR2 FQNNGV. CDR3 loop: CASSQGETGELFF. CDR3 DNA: TGTGCCAGCAGTCAAGGGGAAACCGGGGAGCTGTTTTTT. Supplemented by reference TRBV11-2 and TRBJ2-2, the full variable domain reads EAGVAQSPRYKIIEKRQSVAFWCNPISGHATLYWYQQILGQGPKLLIQFQNNGVVDDSQLPKDRFSAERLKGVDSTLKIQPAKLEDSAVYLCASSQGETGELFFGEGSRLTVL.

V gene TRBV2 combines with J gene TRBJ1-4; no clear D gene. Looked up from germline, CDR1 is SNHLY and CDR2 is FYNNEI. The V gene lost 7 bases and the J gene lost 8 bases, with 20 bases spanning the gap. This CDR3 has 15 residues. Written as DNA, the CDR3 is TGTGCCAGCACCTTAGGCCTGACTGAGCGGGAAAAACTGTTTTTT. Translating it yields CASTLGLTEREKLFF.

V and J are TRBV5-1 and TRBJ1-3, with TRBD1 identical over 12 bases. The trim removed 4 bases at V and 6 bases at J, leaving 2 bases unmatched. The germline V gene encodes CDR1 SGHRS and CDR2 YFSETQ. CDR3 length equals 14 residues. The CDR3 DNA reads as TGCGCCAGCAGCCGGGGACAGGGGGCAAACACCATATATTTT. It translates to CASSRGQGANTIYF.

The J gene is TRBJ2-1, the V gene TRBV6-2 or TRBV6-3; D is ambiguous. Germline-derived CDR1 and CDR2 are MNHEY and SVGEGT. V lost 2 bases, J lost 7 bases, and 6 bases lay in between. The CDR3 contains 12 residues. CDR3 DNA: TGTGCCAGCAGTTACCAGGTTAATGAGCAGTTCTTC. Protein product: CASSYQVNEQFF.

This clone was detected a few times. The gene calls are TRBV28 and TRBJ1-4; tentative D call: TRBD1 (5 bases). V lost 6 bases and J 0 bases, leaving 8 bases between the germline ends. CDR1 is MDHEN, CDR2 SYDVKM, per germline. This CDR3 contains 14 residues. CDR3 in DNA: TGTGCCAGCAGAACAGGACCAACTAATGAAAAACTGTTTTTT. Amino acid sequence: CASRTGPTNEKLFF.

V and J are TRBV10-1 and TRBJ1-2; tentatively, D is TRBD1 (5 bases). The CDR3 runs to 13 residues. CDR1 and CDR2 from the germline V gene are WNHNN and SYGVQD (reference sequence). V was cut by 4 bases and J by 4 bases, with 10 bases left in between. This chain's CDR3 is CASSGDRFYGYTF. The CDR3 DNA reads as TGCGCCAGCAGTGGAGACAGATTCTATGGCTACACCTTC.

In nucleotides, the CDR3 is TGTGCCAGCAGCTACAGGGGAGGGGACCCTCAGCCCCAGCATTTT. It codes for CASSYRGGDPQPQHF. This rearrangement joins TRBV6-5 to TRBJ1-5; TRBD1 agrees at 7 bases. J was trimmed by 6 bases and V by 6 bases; bases with no gene match: 11. Germline V gene lookup returns CDR1 MNHEY and CDR2 SVGAGI. This CDR3 spans 15 amino acids.

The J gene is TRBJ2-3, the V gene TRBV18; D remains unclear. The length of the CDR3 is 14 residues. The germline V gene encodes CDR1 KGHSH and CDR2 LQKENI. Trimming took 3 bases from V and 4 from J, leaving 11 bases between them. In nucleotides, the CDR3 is TGTGCCAGCTCACCTACTGGTCGCCCAGATACGCAGTATTTT. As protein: CASSPTGRPDTQYF.

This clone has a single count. The CDR3 reads CASRTGAVETQYF. Here the CDR3 DNA reads TGTGCCAGCAGAACAGGGGCTGTGGAGACCCAGTACTTC. The chain employs TRBV12-3 or TRBV12-4 and TRBJ2-5, with TRBD1 matching 7 bases. The V segment lost 6 bases and the J segment 5 bases; nucleotides outside the gene matches: 6. This CDR3 is 13 amino acids long.

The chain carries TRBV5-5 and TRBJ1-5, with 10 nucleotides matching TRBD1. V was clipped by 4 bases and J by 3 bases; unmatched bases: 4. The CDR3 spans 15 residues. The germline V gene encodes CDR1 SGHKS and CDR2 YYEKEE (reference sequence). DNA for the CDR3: TGTGCCAGCAGCGCCGGGACAGGGGACAATCAGCCCCAGCATTTT. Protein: CASSAGTGDNQPQHF.

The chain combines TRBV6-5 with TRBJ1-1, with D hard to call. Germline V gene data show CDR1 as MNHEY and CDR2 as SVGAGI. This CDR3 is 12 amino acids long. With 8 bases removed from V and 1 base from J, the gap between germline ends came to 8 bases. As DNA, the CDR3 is TGTGCCAGCCGACGACAGAACACTGAAGCTTTCTTT. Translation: CASRRQNTEAFF.